Following are 9 T cell receptor beta chains from one sample sequenced in a study of cytomegalovirus exposure and HLA in healthy donors. A multiplex PCR was run with 60 Vbeta primers and 13 Jbeta primers. Sequenced by immunoSEQ multiplex PCR; TCRdb stores in-frame clones only, minus some. The sample has over 200,000 clones, more than 65% seen once. Sample: PBMCs. Every receptor here comes from a woman aged 25 to 39 in good health and CMV-seronegative.

This clone was detected only a few times. This sequence joins TRBV19 and TRBJ1-5, with 7 positions matching TRBD1. The CDR3 extends over 15 amino acids. The germline gives CDR1 LNHDA, CDR2 SQIVND (reference sequence). V dropped 3 bases and J dropped 6; count of bases not matched to a gene: 8. CDR3 residues: CASSMMDRMSQPQHF. Here the CDR3 DNA reads TGTGCCAGTAGTATGATGGACAGGATGAGTCAGCCCCAGCATTTT.

This clone appeared a few times. This rearrangement joins TRBV28 to TRBJ1-4; tentatively, D is TRBD1 (5 bases). CDR3 length: 12 residues. Trimming stripped 2 bases from V and 7 bases from J, with 5 bases between. CDR1 MDHEN and CDR2 SYDVKM come from the germline V gene. CDR3 nucleotides: TGTGCCAGCAGTTTAAGGGGTGAAAAACTGTTTTTT. Translation gives CASSLRGEKLFF.

The gene calls are TRBV5-8 and TRBJ1-2, with D tentatively TRBD1 (5 bases). Trimming took 0 bases from V and 1 from J, leaving 10 bases between them. The CDR3 extends over 15 amino acids. In germline, CDR1 is SGHTS, CDR2 YDEGEE. The CDR3 coding sequence is TGTGCCAGCAGCTTGGCGGCAGGGCATAACTATGGCTACACCTTC. It yields the protein CASSLAAGHNYGYTF. Complete variable domain (other parts from reference TRBV5-8 and TRBJ1-2): EAGVTQSPTHLIKTRGQQATLRCSPISGHTSVYWYQQALGLGLQFLLWYDEGEERNRGNFPPRFSGRQFPNYSSELNVNALELEDSALYLCASSLAAGHNYGYTFGSGTRLTVV.

This clone was counted only a few times. At one end the junction does not follow the germline gene, possibly because of a read error. The chain uses TRBV11-1 and TRBJ2-5; 10 bases map to TRBD2. CDR1 is SGHAT, CDR2 FQDESV, per germline (reference sequence). The CDR3 has 14 amino acids. DNA of the CDR3: TGTGCCAGCAGCTTGGGACTAGCGCAAGAGGCCCAGTACTTC. This sequence encodes CASSLGLAQEAQYF.

The genes are TRBV19 and TRBJ1-5, with unresolved D. The V end lost 5 bases, the J end lost 3 bases, and 17 bases lay between the germline ends. In germline, CDR1 is LNHDA, CDR2 SQIVND (reference sequence). The CDR3 is made up of 16 amino acids. DNA for the CDR3: TGTGCCAGTAGTGCCAGACTGGGTCGTGACAATCAGCCCCAGCATTTT. Translation gives CASSARLGRDNQPQHF.

The V and J genes are TRBV7-9 and TRBJ2-7, with a tentative D call TRBD1 (6 bases). Germline V CDR1 and CDR2: SEHNR, FQNEAQ (reference sequence). The V gene lost 4 bases and the J gene lost 4 bases, with 8 bases spanning the gap. The CDR3 loop spans 12 amino acids. The CDR3 coding sequence is TGTGCCAGCAGCTCGACAGGATACGAGCAGTACTTC. As protein: CASSSTGYEQYF.

V usage is TRBV6-5 and J usage is TRBJ1-1; 9 bases align to TRBD1. Unmatched junction bases numbered 10, after V lost 6 bases and J lost 5 bases. Germline CDR1 and CDR2: MNHEY and SVGAGI. This CDR3 region has 15 residues. CDR3 nucleotides: TGTGCCAGCAGAAGGGACAGGGCAGCTGGAACTGAAGCTTTCTTT. Its protein product is CASRRDRAAGTEAFF.

The chain joins TRBV28 to TRBJ2-5, with D unclear. From germline, CDR1 is MDHEN and CDR2 SYDVKM. The CDR3 is 11 amino acids. The V end was cut by 10 bases, the J end by 0 bases, with 6 bases between. The CDR3 loop is CATRDQETQYF. In DNA, the CDR3 is TGTGCCACCCGGGACCAAGAGACCCAGTACTTC.

The V gene is TRBV5-1, the J gene TRBJ1-1; no definite D call. Germline V CDR1 and CDR2: SGHRS, YFSETQ. This CDR3 spans 13 amino acids. The germline V and J ends were trimmed by 5 bases and 0 bases, with 8 bases remaining between them. CDR3 protein: CASRADLNTEAFF. The CDR3 region has the DNA TGCGCCAGCAGGGCTGATCTGAACACTGAAGCTTTCTTT.